This T cell receptor beta chain was sequenced during a study of cytomegalovirus exposure and HLA in healthy donors. Study-level results: Later, an analysis found that common viral pathogens appeared to be linked with several of the most significant clusters. Reports described diagnosis of cytomegalovirus status by the classifier as highly specific and sensitive.

This clone was seen only a few times. The antigen is undetermined. This PCR relied on a set of 60 Vbeta primers and 13 Jbeta primers. Clones were read by immunoSEQ multiplex PCR, and TCRdb kept only the in-frame ones, dropping some. This table holds over 80,000 clones, just under 80% found once. CDR3 length: 15 residues. Germline V lookup: CDR1 MNHNS, CDR2 SASEGT. The J segment lost 3 bases and the V segment lost 5 bases, leaving 8 bases of the junction unmatched. This chain uses TRBV6-1 with TRBJ1-1; the match to TRBD1 covers 8 bases. The origin of this receptor is a woman aged 40 to 49 in good health and CMV-seronegative. Material for sequencing was PBMCs. Written as DNA, the CDR3 is TGTGCCAGCAGTCAGTTACAGGGGGGGGACACTGAAGCTTTCTTT. Its translation is CASSQLQGGDTEAFF.